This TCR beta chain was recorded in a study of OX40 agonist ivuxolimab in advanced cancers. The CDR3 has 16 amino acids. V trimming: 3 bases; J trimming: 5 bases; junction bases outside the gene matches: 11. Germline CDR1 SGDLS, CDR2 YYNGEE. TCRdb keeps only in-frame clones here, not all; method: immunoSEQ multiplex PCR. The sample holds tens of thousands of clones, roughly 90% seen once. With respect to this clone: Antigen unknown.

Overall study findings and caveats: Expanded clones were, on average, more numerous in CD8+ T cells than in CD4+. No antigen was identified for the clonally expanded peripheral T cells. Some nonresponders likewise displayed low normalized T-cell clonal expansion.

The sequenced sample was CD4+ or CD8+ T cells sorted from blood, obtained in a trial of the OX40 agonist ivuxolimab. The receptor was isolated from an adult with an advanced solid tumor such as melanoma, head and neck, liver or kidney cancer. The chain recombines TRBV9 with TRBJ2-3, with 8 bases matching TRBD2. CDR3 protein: CASSETTSGGGDTQYF. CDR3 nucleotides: TGTGCCAGCAGCGAAACAACTAGCGGAGGGGGAGATACGCAGTATTTT.